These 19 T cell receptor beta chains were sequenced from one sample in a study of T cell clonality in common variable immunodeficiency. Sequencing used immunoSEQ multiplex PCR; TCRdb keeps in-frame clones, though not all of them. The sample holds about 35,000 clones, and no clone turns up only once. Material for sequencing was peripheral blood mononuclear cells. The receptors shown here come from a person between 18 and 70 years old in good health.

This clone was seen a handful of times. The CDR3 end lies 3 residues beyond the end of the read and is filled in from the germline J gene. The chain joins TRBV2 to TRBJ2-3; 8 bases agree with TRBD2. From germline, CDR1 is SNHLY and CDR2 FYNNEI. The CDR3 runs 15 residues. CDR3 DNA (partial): TGTGCCAGCAGCGCGCCGGGACTAGGAATAGAGACG. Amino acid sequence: CASSAPGLGIET. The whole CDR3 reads CASSAPGLGIETQYF.

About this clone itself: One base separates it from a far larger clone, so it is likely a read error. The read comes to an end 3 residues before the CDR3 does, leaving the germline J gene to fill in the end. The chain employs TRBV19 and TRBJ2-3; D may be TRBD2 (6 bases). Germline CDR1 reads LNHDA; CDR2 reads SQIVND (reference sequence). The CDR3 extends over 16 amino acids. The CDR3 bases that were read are TGTGCCATTAGTATGCCCCCAGGGACTAGCACAGATACG. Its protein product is CAISMPPGTSTDT. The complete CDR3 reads CAISMPPGTSTDTQYF.

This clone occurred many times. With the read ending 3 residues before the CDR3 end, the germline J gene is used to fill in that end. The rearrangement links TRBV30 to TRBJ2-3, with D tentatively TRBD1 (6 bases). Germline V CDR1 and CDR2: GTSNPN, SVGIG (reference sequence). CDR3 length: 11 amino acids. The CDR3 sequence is CAWSPGVAQYF. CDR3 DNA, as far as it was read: TGTGCCTGGAGTCCAGGGGTAGCG.

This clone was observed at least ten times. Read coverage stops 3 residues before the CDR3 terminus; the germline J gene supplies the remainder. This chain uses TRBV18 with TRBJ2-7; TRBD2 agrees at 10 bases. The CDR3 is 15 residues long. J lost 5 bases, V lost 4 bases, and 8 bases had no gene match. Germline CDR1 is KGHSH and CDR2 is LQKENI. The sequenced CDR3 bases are TGTGCCAGCTCACGGGCTAGCGGGAGTCTGAACGAG. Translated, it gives CASSRASGSLNE. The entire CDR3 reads CASSRASGSLNEQYF.

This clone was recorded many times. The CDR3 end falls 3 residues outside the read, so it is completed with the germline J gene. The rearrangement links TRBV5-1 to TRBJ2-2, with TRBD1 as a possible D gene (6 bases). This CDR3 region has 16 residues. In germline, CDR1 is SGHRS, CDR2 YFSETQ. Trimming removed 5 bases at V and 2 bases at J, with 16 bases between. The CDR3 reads CASRGAATINTGELFF. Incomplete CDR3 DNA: TGCGCCAGCAGGGGGGCAGCTACGATAAACACCGGGGAG.

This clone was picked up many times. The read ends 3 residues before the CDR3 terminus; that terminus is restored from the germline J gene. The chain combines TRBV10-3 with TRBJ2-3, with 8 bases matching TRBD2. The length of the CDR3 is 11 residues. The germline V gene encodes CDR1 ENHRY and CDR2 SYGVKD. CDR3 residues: CASGGGETQYF. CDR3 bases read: TGTGCCTCGGGGGGGGGAGAGACG.

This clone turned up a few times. Partial CDR3 DNA: TGTGCCAGTAGTATCTTGCTCTCTGGGGCCAACGTA. It codes for CASSILLSGANV. The complete CDR3 sequence is CASSILLSGANVLFF. The chain combines TRBV19 with TRBJ1-4; a weak D match, TRBD1 (5 bases). From the germline J gene comes the end of the CDR3, since the read stops 3 residues before it. Germline V lookup: CDR1 LNHDA, CDR2 SQIVND (reference sequence). This CDR3 contains 15 residues.

Incomplete CDR3 DNA: TGCGCCAGCAGCTTGAATCCCCAGGGCGAGACG. It translates to CASSLNPQGET. The full CDR3 protein is CASSLNPQGETQYF. V is TRBV5-1 and J is TRBJ2-3; maybe TRBD1 (5 bases). The read finishes 3 residues shy of the CDR3 end, and the germline J gene is used to complete it. The CDR3 totals 14 residues. Germline CDR1 SGHRS, CDR2 YFSETQ.

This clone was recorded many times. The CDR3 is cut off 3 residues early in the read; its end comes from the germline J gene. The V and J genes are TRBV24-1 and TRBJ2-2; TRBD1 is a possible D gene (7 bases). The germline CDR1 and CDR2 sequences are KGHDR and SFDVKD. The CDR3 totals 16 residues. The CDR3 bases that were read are TGTGCCACCAGTGATTTTCAGGGGACAGACCGGGGAGGG. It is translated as CATSDFQGTDRGG. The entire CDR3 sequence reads CATSDFQGTDRGGLFF.

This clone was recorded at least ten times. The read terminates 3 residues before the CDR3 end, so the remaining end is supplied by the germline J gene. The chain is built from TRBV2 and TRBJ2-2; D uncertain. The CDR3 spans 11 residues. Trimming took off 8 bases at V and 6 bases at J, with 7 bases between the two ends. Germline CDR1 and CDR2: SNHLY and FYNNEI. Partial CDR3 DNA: TGTGCCAGCGAGCGCGCCGGGGAG. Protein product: CASERAGE. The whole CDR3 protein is CASERAGELFF.

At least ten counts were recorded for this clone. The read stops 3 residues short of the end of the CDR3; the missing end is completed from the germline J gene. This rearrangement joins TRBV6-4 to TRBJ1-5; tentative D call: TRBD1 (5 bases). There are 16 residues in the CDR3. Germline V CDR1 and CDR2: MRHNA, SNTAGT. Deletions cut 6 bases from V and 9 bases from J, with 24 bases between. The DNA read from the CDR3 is TGTGCCAGCAGCACCGGACACTCCGCCCTAAAAAGGCCC. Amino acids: CASSTGHSALKRP. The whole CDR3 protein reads CASSTGHSALKRPQHF.

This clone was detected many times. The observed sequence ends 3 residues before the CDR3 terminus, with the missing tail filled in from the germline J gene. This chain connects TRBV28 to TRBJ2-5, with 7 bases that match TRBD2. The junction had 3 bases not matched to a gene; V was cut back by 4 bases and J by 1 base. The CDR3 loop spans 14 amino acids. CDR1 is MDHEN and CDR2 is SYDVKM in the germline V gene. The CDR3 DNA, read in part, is TGTGCCAGCAGTTCGGGACTAACCCAAGAGACC. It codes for CASSSGLTQET. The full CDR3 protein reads CASSSGLTQETQYF. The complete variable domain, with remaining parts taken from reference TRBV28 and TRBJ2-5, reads DVKVTQSSRYLVKRTGEKVFLECVQDMDHENMFWYRQDPGLGLRLIYFSYDVKMKEKGDIPEGYSVSREKKERFSLILESASTNQTSMYLCASSSGLTQETQYFGPGTRLLVL.

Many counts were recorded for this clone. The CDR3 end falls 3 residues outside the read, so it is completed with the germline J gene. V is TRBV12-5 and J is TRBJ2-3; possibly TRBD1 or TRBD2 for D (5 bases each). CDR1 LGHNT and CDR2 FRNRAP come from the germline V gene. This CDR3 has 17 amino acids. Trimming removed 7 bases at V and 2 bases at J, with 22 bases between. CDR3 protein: CASAPPRGYQFTDTQYF. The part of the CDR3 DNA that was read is TGTGCTAGTGCCCCCCCGAGGGGCTATCAATTCACAGATACG.

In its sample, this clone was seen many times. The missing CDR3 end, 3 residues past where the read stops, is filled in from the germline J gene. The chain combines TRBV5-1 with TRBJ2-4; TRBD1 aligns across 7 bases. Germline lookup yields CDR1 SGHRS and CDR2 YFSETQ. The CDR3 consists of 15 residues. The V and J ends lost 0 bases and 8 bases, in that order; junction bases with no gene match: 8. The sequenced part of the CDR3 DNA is TGCGCCAGCAGCTTGGGCGACAGGGAGTATGACATT. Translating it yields CASSLGDREYDI. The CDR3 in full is CASSLGDREYDIQYF.

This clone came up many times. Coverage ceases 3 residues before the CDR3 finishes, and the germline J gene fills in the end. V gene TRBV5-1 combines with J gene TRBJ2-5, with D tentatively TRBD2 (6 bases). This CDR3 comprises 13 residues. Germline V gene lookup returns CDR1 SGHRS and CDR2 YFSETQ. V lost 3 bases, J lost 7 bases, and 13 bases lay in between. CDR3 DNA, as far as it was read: TGCGCCAGCAGCTATTCGGGGGAAGGGACC. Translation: CASSYSGEGT. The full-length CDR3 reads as CASSYSGEGTQYF.

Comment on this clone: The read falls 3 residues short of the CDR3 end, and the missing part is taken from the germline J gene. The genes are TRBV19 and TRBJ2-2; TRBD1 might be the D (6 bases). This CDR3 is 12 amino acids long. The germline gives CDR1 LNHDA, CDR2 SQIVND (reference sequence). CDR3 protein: CAGSGECEKLFF. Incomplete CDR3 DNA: TGTGCCGGGTCAGGGGAGTGTGAAAAG.

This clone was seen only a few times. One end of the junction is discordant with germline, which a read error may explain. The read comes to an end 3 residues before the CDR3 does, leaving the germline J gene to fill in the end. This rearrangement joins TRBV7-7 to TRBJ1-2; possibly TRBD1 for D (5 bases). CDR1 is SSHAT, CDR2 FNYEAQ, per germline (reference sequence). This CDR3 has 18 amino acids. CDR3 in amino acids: CASSPWMGGNGSPYDYTF. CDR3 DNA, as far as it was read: TGTGCTAGCAGCCCATGGATGGGGGGGAACGGGAGTCCCTACGAC.

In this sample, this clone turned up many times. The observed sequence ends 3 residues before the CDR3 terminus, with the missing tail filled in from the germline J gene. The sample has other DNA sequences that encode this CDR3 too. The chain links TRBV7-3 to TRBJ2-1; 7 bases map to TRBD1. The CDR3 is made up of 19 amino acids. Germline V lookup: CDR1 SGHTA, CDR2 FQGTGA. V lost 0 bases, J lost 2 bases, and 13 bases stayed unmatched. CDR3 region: CASSLTYVGRQGPYNEQFF. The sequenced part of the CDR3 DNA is TGTGCCAGCAGCTTAACCTATGTGGGGAGACAGGGCCCCTACAATGAG.

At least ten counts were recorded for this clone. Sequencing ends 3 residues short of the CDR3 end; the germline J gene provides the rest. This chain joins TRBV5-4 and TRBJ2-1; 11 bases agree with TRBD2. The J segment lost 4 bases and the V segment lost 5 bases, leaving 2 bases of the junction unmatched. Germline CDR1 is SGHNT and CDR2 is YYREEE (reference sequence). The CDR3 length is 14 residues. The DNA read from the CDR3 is TGTGCCAGCAGAGGGACTAGCGGATACAATGAG. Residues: CASRGTSGYNE. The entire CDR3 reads CASRGTSGYNEQFF.